The 17 T cell receptor beta chains given below trace back to one sample, sequenced in a study of blood T cell repertoires in COVID-19. This table comes from immunoSEQ multiplex PCR, and its TCRdb copy is limited to in-frame clones, with some not included. The table lists 200,000 to 250,000 clones, about four fifths of them singletons. Sequencing used peripheral blood. Receptor source: a man aged 50 to 59 with acute or convalescent COVID-19.

V usage is TRBV5-4 and J usage is TRBJ2-3; 9 bases line up with TRBD2. V lost 10 bases, J lost 4 bases, and 13 bases stayed unmatched. The CDR3 is 15 residues long. In germline, CDR1 is SGHNT, CDR2 YYREEE (reference sequence). CDR3 loop: CASRLRGGLADTQYF. The CDR3 nucleotides read TGTGCCTCCCGCCTGCGGGGGGGCCTGGCAGATACGCAGTATTTT.

This chain links TRBV10-3 with TRBJ1-1; TRBD1 is a possible D gene (5 bases). Germline V gene data show CDR1 as ENHRY and CDR2 as SYGVKD. The CDR3 is 13 amino acids. Trimming took 4 bases from V and 4 from J, leaving 10 bases between them. Written as DNA, the CDR3 is TGTGCCATCAGTGGGGGCAGCGTCACTGAAGCTTTCTTT. This sequence encodes CAISGGSVTEAFF.

This clone was detected once. V and J are TRBV24-1 and TRBJ2-5; D perhaps matches TRBD1 (5 bases). The CDR3 is made up of 13 amino acids. V lost 6 bases to trimming and J lost 2 bases, with 9 bases between them. Germline V gives CDR1 KGHDR, CDR2 SFDVKD. The CDR3 nucleotides read TGTGCCACCAGTCGAACAGGACAAGAGACCCAGTACTTC. Translation gives CATSRTGQETQYF.

CDR3 DNA sequence: TGTGCCAGCAGCTCTATTACAGGGGGTTGGACTGAAGCTTTCTTT. As protein: CASSSITGGWTEAFF. The rearrangement links TRBV7-2 to TRBJ1-1; 8 positions match TRBD1. The junction had 9 bases not matched to a gene; V was cut back by 4 bases and J by 5 bases. Germline V gene data show CDR1 as SGHTA and CDR2 as FQGNSA. This CDR3 contains 15 residues.

CDR3 DNA sequence: TGTGCCAGCAGTCCCCAACTTGCCTTGTCCGGAAACACCATATATTTT. Residues: CASSPQLALSGNTIYF. V is TRBV28 and J is TRBJ1-3; D is undetermined. From germline, CDR1 is MDHEN and CDR2 SYDVKM. V dropped 5 bases and J dropped 4 bases, with 18 bases sitting between them. The CDR3 runs 16 residues.

This CDR3 reads CASSTSRTGVTEAFF. For the CDR3, the DNA is TGTGCCAGTAGTACCTCCAGGACAGGGGTCACTGAAGCTTTCTTT. The rearrangement links TRBV19 to TRBJ1-1, with TRBD1 matching over 9 bases. V lost 4 bases to trimming and J lost 4 bases; unmatched junction nucleotides: 7. CDR3 length: 15 amino acids. CDR1 LNHDA and CDR2 SQIVND come from the germline V gene (reference sequence).

The chain joins TRBV29-1 to TRBJ2-1, with 9 bases matching TRBD2. This CDR3 region has 14 residues. The junction had 4 bases not matched to a gene; V was cut back by 4 bases and J by 3 bases. Germline V lookup: CDR1 SQVTM, CDR2 ANQGSEA. CDR3 sequence: CSVVAGVNYNEQFF. The CDR3 region has the DNA TGCAGCGTTGTAGCGGGAGTGAACTACAATGAGCAGTTCTTC.

The genes are TRBV5-8 and TRBJ1-6, with 9 bases matching TRBD1. Germline CDR1 reads SGHTS; CDR2 reads YDEGEE. Trimming removed 1 base from V and 10 bases from J; junction bases left unmatched: 6. The CDR3 length is 15 residues. The CDR3 loop is CASSLPDRGGSPLHF. The CDR3 DNA sequence: TGTGCCAGCAGCTTGCCGGACAGGGGTGGATCACCCCTCCACTTT. The entire variable domain, with the rest obtained from reference TRBV5-8 and TRBJ1-6, is as follows: EAGVTQSPTHLIKTRGQQATLRCSPISGHTSVYWYQQALGLGLQFLLWYDEGEERNRGNFPPRFSGRQFPNYSSELNVNALELEDSALYLCASSLPDRGGSPLHFGNGTRLTVT.

The chain employs TRBV4-1 and TRBJ1-2, with TRBD1 identical over 11 bases. Germline CDR1 reads MGHRA; CDR2 reads YSYEKL. Unmatched junction bases numbered 9, after V lost 1 base and J lost 5 bases. CDR3 length: 17 amino acids. CDR3 DNA sequence: TGCGCCAGCAGCCAAGGCCCGGGGACAGGGGGTAGTTATGGCTACACCTTC. It codes for CASSQGPGTGGSYGYTF.

The chain combines TRBV9 with TRBJ2-5; maybe TRBD1 (6 bases). CDR1 SGDLS and CDR2 YYNGEE come from the germline V gene. This CDR3 has 15 residues. Trimming removed 0 bases from V and 4 bases from J, with 13 bases in between. As DNA, the CDR3 is TGTGCCAGCAGCGTAGGGGGGCAGATTGGAGAGACCCAGTACTTC. Its translation: CASSVGGQIGETQYF.

The V call is TRBV7-8, the J call TRBJ1-2; 7 positions agree with TRBD1. Germline assignment: CDR1 SGHVS and CDR2 FQNEAQ. Trimming cost V 1 base and J 3 bases; bases outside gene matches: 5. The CDR3 runs to 15 residues. The CDR3 sequence is CASSLGRGYDYGYTF. The CDR3 region has the DNA TGTGCCAGCAGCTTAGGCAGGGGGTATGACTATGGCTACACCTTC.

This clone was detected only a few times. The rearrangement uses TRBV5-5 and TRBJ1-4; D is ambiguous. V gave up 4 bases and J gave up 6 bases, with 10 bases separating them. Germline CDR1 and CDR2: SGHKS and YYEKEE (reference sequence). There are 13 residues in the CDR3. The CDR3 region has the DNA TGTGCCAGCAGCCCCCCCGGGGATGAAAAACTGTTTTTT. Residues: CASSPPGDEKLFF.

The rearrangement uses TRBV4-1 and TRBJ2-1; 8 bases match TRBD1. Losses at the gene ends were 4 bases for V and 6 bases for J; bases not matched to a gene: 11. CDR1 MGHRA and CDR2 YSYEKL come from the germline V gene. CDR3 length equals 16 residues. The CDR3 DNA follows: TGCGCCAGCAGCCGCTCAGGGGGCGCACTCGGCAATGAGCAGTTCTTC. Translation: CASSRSGGALGNEQFF.

The V gene is TRBV5-1, the J gene TRBJ2-7, with a possible D match to TRBD1 (5 bases). The germline V gene has CDR1 SGHRS and CDR2 YFSETQ. This CDR3 is built from 14 residues. V was trimmed by 1 base and J by 3 bases, leaving 11 bases between them. This chain's CDR3 is CASSLSTGNYEQYF. CDR3 nucleotides: TGCGCCAGCAGCTTGTCTACAGGAAACTACGAGCAGTACTTC.

The CDR3 DNA reads as TGTGCCAGCAGCCCAAGGACAGGGGGAATGCCAGAGACCCAGTACTTC. It specifies CASSPRTGGMPETQYF. This rearrangement joins TRBV5-6 to TRBJ2-5; TRBD1 agrees at 10 bases. V shed 4 bases and J 4 bases; nucleotides not matched to a gene: 10. The germline gives CDR1 SGHDT, CDR2 YYEEEE. The CDR3 runs 16 residues.

The V and J genes are TRBV28 and TRBJ2-4, with a possible D match to TRBD1 (6 bases). The CDR3 runs 16 residues. The germline CDR1 and CDR2 sequences are MDHEN and SYDVKM. Trimming removed 6 bases at V and 1 base at J, with 16 bases between. The CDR3 coding sequence is TGTGCCAGCAGACGCCCAGGGGAGTTGGCCAAAAACATTCAGTACTTC. Its protein product is CASRRPGELAKNIQYF. The variable domain in full, completed from reference TRBV28 and TRBJ2-4, reads DVKVTQSSRYLVKRTGEKVFLECVQDMDHENMFWYRQDPGLGLRLIYFSYDVKMKEKGDIPEGYSVSREKKERFSLILESASTNQTSMYLCASRRPGELAKNIQYFGAGTRLSVL.

The V gene is TRBV5-1, the J gene TRBJ1-2; 10 bases agree with TRBD1. The trim removed 5 bases at V and 6 bases at J, leaving 4 bases unmatched. Germline loops: CDR1 SGHRS, CDR2 YFSETQ. The length of the CDR3 is 13 residues. CDR3 in DNA: TGCGCCAGCAGTTCCGGGACAGGGGATGGCTACACCTTC. This translates into CASSSGTGDGYTF.